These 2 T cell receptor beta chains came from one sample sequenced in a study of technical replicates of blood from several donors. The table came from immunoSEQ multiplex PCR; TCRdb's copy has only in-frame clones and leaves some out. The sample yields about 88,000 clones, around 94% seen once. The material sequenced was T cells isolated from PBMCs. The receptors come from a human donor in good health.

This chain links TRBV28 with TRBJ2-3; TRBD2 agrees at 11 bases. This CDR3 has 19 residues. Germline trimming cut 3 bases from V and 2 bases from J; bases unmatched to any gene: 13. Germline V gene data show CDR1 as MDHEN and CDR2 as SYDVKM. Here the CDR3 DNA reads TGTGCCAGCAGTTTTCCCATGACCGTTAGCGGGAGGGCCACAGATACGCAGTATTTT. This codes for CASSFPMTVSGRATDTQYF.

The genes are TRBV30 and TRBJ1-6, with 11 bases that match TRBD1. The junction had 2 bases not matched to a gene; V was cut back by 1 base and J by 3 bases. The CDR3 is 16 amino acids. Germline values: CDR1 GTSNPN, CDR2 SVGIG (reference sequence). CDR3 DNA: TGTGCCTGGAGTGCCGGGACAGGGGGCTATAATTCACCCCTCCACTTT. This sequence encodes CAWSAGTGGYNSPLHF.